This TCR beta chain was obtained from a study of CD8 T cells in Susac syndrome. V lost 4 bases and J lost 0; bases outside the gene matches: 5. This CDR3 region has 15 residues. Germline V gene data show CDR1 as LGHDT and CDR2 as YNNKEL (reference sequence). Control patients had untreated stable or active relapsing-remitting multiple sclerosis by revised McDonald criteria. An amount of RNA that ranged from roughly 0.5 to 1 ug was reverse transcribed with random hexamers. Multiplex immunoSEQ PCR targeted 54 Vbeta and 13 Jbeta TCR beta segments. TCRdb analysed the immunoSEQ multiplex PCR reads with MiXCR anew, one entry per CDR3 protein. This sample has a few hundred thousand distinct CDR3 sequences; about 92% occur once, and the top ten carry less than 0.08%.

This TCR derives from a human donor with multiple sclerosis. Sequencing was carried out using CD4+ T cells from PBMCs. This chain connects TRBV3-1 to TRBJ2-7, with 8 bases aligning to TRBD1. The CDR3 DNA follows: TGTGCCAGCAGCCCGGACAGGGCCCCCTCCTACGAGCAGTACTTC. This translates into CASSPDRAPSYEQYF.